The following is a TCR beta chain sequence with its context. Its antigen remains unidentified. TCRdb itself ran the 5' RACE reads through MiXCR, one entry per CDR3 protein. The repertoire has 700,000 to 1,000,000 distinct CDR3 sequences, about 11% of them found once; the top ten carry just over 0.5%. This sample is part of a study of CD8 T cells in ankylosing spondylitis. The CDR3 runs to 14 residues. The germline V and J ends were trimmed by 0 bases and 1 base, with 9 bases remaining between them. Germline values: CDR1 DFQATT, CDR2 SNEGSKA (reference sequence). Findings and caveats of the study: Ankylosing spondylitis blood appeared to carry a characteristic TCR beta motif of roughly eight highly homologous variants. Researchers reportedly found disease-linked clones significantly enriched in matched ankylosing spondylitis synovial fluid.

This chain uses TRBV20-1 with TRBJ1-1; D gene unclear. The receptor's source is a male donor with ankylosing spondylitis. What was sequenced was blood, either unsorted or a sorted T cell fraction (not recorded which). The CDR3 region has the DNA TGCAGTGCTAGAGAAATTAGGACGAACACTGAAGCTTTCTTT. This gives the protein CSAREIRTNTEAFF.